Listed here is a single T cell receptor beta chain. Its target is unknown. Germline V gene data show CDR1 as SGHTA and CDR2 as FQGNSA. This CDR3 region has 16 residues. With 2 bases removed from V and 4 bases from J, the gap between germline ends came to 16 bases. These data come from a study of OX40 agonist ivuxolimab in advanced cancers. Study information: Patients received ivuxolimab, an agonistic anti-OX40 (CD134) antibody.

General study findings and limits: CD4+ and CD8+ blood T cells expanded clonally by week 6 at 0.1 to 3.0 mg/kg.

The assay was immunoSEQ multiplex PCR, and TCRdb's table has in-frame clones only and misses some. The repertoire consists of approximately 38,000 clones, with approximately 86% occurring once and the leading ten covering under 9%. This specimen consisted of CD4+ or CD8+ T cells sorted from blood, obtained in a trial of the OX40 agonist ivuxolimab. V usage is TRBV7-2 and J usage is TRBJ2-3; D is possibly TRBD1 or TRBD2 (6 bases each). The sequence derives from an adult with an advanced solid tumor such as melanoma, head and neck, liver or kidney cancer. The CDR3 region has the DNA TGTGCCAGCAGCTTACAGGCGGGATCAGGGGCAGATACGCAGTATTTT. Protein: CASSLQAGSGADTQYF. Full variable domain (outside the CDR3, taken from reference TRBV7-2 and TRBJ2-3): GAGVSQSPSNKVTEKGKDVELRCDPISGHTALYWYRQSLGQGLEFLIYFQGNSAPDKSGLPSDRFSAERTGGSVSTLTIQRTQQEDSAVYLCASSLQAGSGADTQYFGPGTRLTVL.